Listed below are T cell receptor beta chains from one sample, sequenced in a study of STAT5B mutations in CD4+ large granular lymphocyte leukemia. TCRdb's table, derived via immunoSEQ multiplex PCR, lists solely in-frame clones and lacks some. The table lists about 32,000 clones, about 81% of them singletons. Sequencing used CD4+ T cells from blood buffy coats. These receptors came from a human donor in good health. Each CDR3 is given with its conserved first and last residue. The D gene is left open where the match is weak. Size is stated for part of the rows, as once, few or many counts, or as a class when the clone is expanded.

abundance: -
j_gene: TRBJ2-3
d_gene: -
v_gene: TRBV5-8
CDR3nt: TGTGCCAGCAGCCTTAGGCTCGTGGGAGATACGCAGTATTTT
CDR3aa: CASSLRLVGDTQYF

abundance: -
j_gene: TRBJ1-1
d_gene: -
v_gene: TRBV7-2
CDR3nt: TGTGCCAGCAGCTTCACAGGGTGGTGGAACACTGAAGCTTTCTTT
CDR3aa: CASSFTGWWNTEAFF

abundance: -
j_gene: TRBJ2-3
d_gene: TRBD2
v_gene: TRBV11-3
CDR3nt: TGTGCCAGCAGCTTAGGGGCGGGAGCTGGCACAGATACGCAGTATTTT
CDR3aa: CASSLGAGAGTDTQYF

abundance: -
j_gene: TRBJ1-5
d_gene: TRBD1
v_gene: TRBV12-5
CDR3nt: TGTGCTAGTGGTTTGGGACAGGGAGTGCGGGATCAGCCCCAGCATTTT
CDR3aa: CASGLGQGVRDQPQHF

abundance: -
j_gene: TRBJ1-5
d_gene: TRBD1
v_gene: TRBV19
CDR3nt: TGTGCCAGTAGTAGGGGGACAGCCAATCAGCCCCAGCATTTT
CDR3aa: CASSRGTANQPQHF

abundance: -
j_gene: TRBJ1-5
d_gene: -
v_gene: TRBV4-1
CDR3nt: TGCGCCAGCAGCCAAGATCGGACTTGGAGCAATCAGCCCCAGCATTTT
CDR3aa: CASSQDRTWSNQPQHF

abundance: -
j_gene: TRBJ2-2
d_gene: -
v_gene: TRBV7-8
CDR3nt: TGTGCCAGCAGCTTTGAGGGGGCCGGGGAGCTGTTTTTT
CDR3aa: CASSFEGAGELFF

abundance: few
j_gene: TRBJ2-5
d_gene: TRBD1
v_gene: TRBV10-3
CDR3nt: TGTGCCATCAGTGGAGGGACAGGGCAAGAGACCCAGTACTTC
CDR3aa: CAISGGTGQETQYF

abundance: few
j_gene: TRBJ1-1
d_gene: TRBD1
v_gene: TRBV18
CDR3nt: TGTGCCAGCTCCGTGACAGGGTTGGCTGAAGCTTTCTTT
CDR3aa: CASSVTGLAEAFF

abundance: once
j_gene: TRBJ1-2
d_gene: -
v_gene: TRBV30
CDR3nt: TGTGCCTGGACAAGATTTAATAATGGCTACACCTTC
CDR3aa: CAWTRFNNGYTF

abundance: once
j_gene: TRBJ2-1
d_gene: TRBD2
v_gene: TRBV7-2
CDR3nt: TGTGCCAGCAGCTTAGGAGGGACTAGTTATGAGCAGTTCTTC
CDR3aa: CASSLGGTSYEQFF

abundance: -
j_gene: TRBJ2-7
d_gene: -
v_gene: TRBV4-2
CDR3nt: TGTGCCAGCAGCCAAGACCGGTACGAGCAGTACTTC
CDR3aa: CASSQDRYEQYF

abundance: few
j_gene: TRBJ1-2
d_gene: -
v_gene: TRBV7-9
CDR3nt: TGTGCCAGCAGCTTAGAAGGTTCTACAGTGCATGGCTACACCTTC
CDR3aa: CASSLEGSTVHGYTF

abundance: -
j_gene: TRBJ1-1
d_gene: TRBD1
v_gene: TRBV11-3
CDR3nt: TGTGCCAGCAGCGCCACTGGACAGGCGACTGAAGCTTTCTTT
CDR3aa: CASSATGQATEAFF

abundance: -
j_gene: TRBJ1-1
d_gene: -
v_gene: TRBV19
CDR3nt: TGTGCCAGTAGTTTAAGGCCCCCGAGGACTGAAGCTTTCTTT
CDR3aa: CASSLRPPRTEAFF

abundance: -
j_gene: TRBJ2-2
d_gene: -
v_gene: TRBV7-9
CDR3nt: TGTGCCAGCAGCTTAAGGCCCCGTGAGAGACCCGGGGAGCTGTTTTTT
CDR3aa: CASSLRPRERPGELFF

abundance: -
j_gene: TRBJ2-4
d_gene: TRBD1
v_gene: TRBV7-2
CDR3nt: TGTGCCAGCAGCCCGCAATGGACAGGGGTTGGCAAAAACATTCAGTACTTC
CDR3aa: CASSPQWTGVGKNIQYF

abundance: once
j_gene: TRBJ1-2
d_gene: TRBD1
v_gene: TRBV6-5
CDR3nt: TGTGCCAGCACTATGACAGGGGGGTATGGCTACACCTTC
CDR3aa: CASTMTGGYGYTF

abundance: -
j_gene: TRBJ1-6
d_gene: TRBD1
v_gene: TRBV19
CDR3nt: TGTGCCAGTAGTCAGGACAGGGGAGAATCACCCCTCCACTTT
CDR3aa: CASSQDRGESPLHF

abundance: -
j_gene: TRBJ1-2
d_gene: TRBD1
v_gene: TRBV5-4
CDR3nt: TGTGCCAGCAACCGGGACAGGTCGAACTATGGCTACACCTTC
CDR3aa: CASNRDRSNYGYTF

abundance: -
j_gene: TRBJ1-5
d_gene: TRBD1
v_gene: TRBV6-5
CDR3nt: TGTGCCAGCAGTTTTAGGACAGGGGGCAACAATCAGCCCCAGCATTTT
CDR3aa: CASSFRTGGNNQPQHF

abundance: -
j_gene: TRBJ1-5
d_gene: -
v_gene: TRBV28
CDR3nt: TGTGCCAGCAGTTTAGCAGGGGGCAATCAGCCCCAGCATTTT
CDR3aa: CASSLAGGNQPQHF

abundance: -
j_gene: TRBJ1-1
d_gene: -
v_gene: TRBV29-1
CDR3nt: TGCAGCGTAACGGACGGGAACACTGAAGCTTTCTTT
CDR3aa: CSVTDGNTEAFF

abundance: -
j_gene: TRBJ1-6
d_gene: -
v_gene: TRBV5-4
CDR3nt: TGTGCCAGCAGCTTGTATCTGGGGGGGGAGAATTCACCCCTCCACTTT
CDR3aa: CASSLYLGGENSPLHF

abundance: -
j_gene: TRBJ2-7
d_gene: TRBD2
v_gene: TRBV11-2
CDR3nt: TGTGCCAGCAGCCCGACTAGCGGGCGCTCCTACGAGCAGTACTTC
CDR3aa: CASSPTSGRSYEQYF

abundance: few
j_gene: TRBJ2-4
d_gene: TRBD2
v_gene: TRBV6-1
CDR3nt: TGTGCCAGCAGTGAGGGACTAATGATTGCCATTCAGTACTTC
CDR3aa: CASSEGLMIAIQYF

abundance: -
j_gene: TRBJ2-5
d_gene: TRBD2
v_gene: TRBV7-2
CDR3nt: TGTGCCAGCAGCTTGCTAGCGGGTTCCCAAGAGACCCAGTACTTC
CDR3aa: CASSLLAGSQETQYF

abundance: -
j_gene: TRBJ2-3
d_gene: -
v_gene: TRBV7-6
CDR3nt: TGTGCCAGCGCCCAGGGAGATACGCAGTATTTT
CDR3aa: CASAQGDTQYF

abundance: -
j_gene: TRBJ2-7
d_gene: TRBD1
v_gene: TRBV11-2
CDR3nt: TGTGCCAGCAGCTTTGGGACAGGGCCCTACGAGCAGTACTTC
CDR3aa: CASSFGTGPYEQYF

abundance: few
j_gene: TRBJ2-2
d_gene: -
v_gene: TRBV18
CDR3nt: TGTGCCAGCTCACCACGGGATGGCACCGGGGAGCTGTTTTTT
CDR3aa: CASSPRDGTGELFF

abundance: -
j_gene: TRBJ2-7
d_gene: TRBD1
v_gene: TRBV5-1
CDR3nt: TGCGCCAGCAGCTCGGGGACAGGGGGCTACGAGCAGTACTTC
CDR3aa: CASSSGTGGYEQYF

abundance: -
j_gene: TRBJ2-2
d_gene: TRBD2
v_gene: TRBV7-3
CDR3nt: TGTGCCAGCAGCCCCGGGGGGACTAGAGGTACCGGGGAGCTGTTTTTT
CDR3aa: CASSPGGTRGTGELFF

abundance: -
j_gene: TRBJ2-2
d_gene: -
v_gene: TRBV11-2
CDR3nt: TGTGCCAGCAGCTTAGTAGGAGGGGACTACACCGGGGAGCTGTTTTTT
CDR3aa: CASSLVGGDYTGELFF

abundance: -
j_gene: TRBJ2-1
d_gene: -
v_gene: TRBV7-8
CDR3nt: TGTGCCAGCAGCTACCGGGACTCTTACTACAATGAGCAGTTCTTC
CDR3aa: CASSYRDSYYNEQFF

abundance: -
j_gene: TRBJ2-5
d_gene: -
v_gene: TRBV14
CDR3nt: TGTGCCAGCAGCCGGGAAACCGGGACAAACTTCCAAGAGACCCAGTACTTC
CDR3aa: CASSRETGTNFQETQYF